The next 3 T cell receptor beta chains were all read from a single sample in a study of shared clonotypes between healthy human individuals. Sequenced by immunoSEQ multiplex PCR; TCRdb stores in-frame clones only, minus some. The repertoire includes fewer than 1 million clones, around 96% of them detected once, and less than 0.3% sits in the top ten. CD45RO negativity and positive selection for CCR7 defined naive CD8 cells, a population that excluded terminally differentiated effector memory CD45RA+ cells. Material: naive CD8+ T cells sorted from blood. These TCRs come from a man aged 25-45 years in good health.

This rearrangement joins TRBV7-9 to TRBJ2-7; D is unclear. The germline V and J ends were trimmed by 6 bases and 6 bases, with 15 bases remaining between them. CDR1 and CDR2 (germline): SEHNR, FQNEAQ (reference sequence). This CDR3 is 13 amino acids long. The CDR3 bases are TGTGCCAGCAGTAAGACACTCTCCCCCGAGCAGTACTTC. This encodes CASSKTLSPEQYF.

As for this clone: Other DNA sequences within the sample encode an identical CDR3. CDR3 coding DNA: TGTGCCAGCAGCTTAGTGGGCGAGCAGTACTTC. It encodes CASSLVGEQYF. The rearrangement links TRBV7-9 to TRBJ2-7; no definite D call. The V gene's germline CDR1 is SEHNR and CDR2 FQNEAQ (reference sequence). This CDR3 comprises 11 residues. V lost 1 base and J lost 6, with 4 bases in between.

Concerning this clone itself: The junction differs from germline at one of its ends, possibly a read error. The chain couples TRBV5-4 to TRBJ2-7; 7 bases map to TRBD1. The CDR3 totals 15 residues. Germline V gene sequence: CDR1 SGHNT, CDR2 YYREEE (reference sequence). CDR3 bases: TGTGCCAGCAGCTCCCCCTTAGGGGGCTCCCACGAGCAGTACTTC. Its translation is CASSSPLGGSHEQYF.